The present entry profiles one T cell receptor (beta chain) with its context. CDR1 and CDR2 (germline): MDHEN, SYDVKM. Trimming left V 4 bases short and J 2 bases short, with 6 bases between. This CDR3 region has 12 residues. The record originates from a study of cytomegalovirus exposure and HLA in healthy donors. Primers: 60 Vbeta forward and 13 Jbeta reverse. The assay was immunoSEQ multiplex PCR, and TCRdb's table has in-frame clones only and misses some. In total, the table holds 200,000 to 250,000 clones. The sequence was obtained from a girl aged 2 to 9 in good health and CMV-seropositive. Input material: PBMCs. The chain is built from TRBV28 and TRBJ2-7; D gene ambiguous. Here the CDR3 DNA reads TGTGCCAGCAGTTCCTCCGCCTACGAGCAGTACTTC. Translated: CASSSSAYEQYF.